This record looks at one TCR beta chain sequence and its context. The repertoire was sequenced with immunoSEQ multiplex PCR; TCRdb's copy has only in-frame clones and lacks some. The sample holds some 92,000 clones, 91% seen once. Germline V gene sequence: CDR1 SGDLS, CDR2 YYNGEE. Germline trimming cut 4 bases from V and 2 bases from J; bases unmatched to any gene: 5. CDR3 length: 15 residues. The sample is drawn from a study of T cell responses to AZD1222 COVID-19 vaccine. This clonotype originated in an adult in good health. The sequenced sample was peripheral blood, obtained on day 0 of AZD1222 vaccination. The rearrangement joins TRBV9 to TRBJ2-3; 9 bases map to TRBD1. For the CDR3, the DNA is TGTGCCAGCAGCCCCCGGACAGGGGACACAGATACGCAGTATTTT. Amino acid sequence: CASSPRTGDTDTQYF.